This T cell receptor (beta chain) derives from a study of CD8+CD57+ T cells in acquired aplastic anemia. Study in general: DNA per sorted CD4+ or CD8+ sample ranged about 0.18 to 30 ug, averaging approximately 3.3 ug. Study findings and constraints: Overlapping CD8+ CDR3 repertoires of patients and controls contained approximately 28 shared sequences.

This CDR3 has 13 amino acids. Looked up from germline, CDR1 is DFQATT and CDR2 is SNEGSKA (reference sequence). The use of genomic DNA as template underpinned the TCR beta VDJ and CDR3 profiling. TCRdb recomputed calls from the reads with MiXCR, one row per CDR3 protein. Here the sample spans hundreds of thousands of distinct CDR3 sequences, approximately 70% being singletons. A word on this clonotype: What it binds is unknown. The junction and the germline gene differ at one end; a read error may be behind it.

The sequence came from a human donor in good health, serving as a control. Sequencing input: sorted CD4+, CD8+, or CD8+CD57+ T cells (not recorded which) from PBMCs. This chain links TRBV20-1 with TRBJ1-1; possibly TRBD1 for D (5 bases). CDR3 amino acids: CSARAAPAGEAFF. The CDR3 DNA follows: TGCAGTGCTAGAGCCGCTCCGGCGGGGGAAGCCTTCTTT.